Listed here is a single TCR beta chain. This table comes from immunoSEQ multiplex PCR, and its TCRdb copy is limited to in-frame clones, with some not included. The sample has about 160,000 clones; about 80% are singletons. These data come from a study of blood T cell repertoires in COVID-19. Trimming removed 5 bases from V and 5 bases from J; junction bases left unmatched: 8. CDR3 length: 14 amino acids. From germline, CDR1 is MNHEY and CDR2 SVGEGT. What was sequenced was PBMCs or T cells enriched from blood (not recorded which). The clonotype originates from a woman aged 55-69 years who had recovered from COVID-19. The rearrangement uses TRBV6-2 or TRBV6-3 and TRBJ2-7, with TRBD2 matching over 8 bases. The CDR3 sequence: CASSDRGLDHEQYF. CDR3 nucleotide sequence: TGTGCCAGCAGTGACCGGGGACTAGACCACGAGCAGTACTTC.